This T cell receptor beta chain was profiled in a study of blood T cells in healthy people across ages. A second roughly 7 to 12 cycle PCR used barcoded and J-beta primers. TCRdb itself ran the 5' RACE reads through MiXCR, one entry per CDR3 protein. Here the sample spans around 940,000 distinct CDR3 sequences, 45% to 60% being singletons. The people who gave samples were healthy Caucasians from Russia, aged roughly 6 to 100. Isolation recovered at least 7 million PBMCs from every sample. Germline V gene sequence: CDR1 SGHVS, CDR2 FQNEAQ. The CDR3 consists of 16 residues. Trimming stripped 4 bases from V and 6 bases from J, with 21 bases between.

The material sequenced was blood. J is TRBJ1-2 and V is TRBV7-8, with a weak D call TRBD1 (6 bases). This receptor was obtained from a woman in her sixties or seventies in good health. The CDR3 DNA follows: TGTGCCAGCAGCTCTATCGCGGGGGGGGCGCGGAATGGCTACACCTTC. Amino acid sequence: CASSSIAGGARNGYTF.